This T cell receptor beta chain emerged from a study of shared clonotypes between healthy human individuals. About the research overall: The donor pool was made up of two women and three men aged 18 to 49. Researchers assigned three CD4 naive, three CD4 memory, two CD8 naive and one CD8 memory plate to each donor.

Whole-study results and caveats: Exclusively blood specimens were collected; tissue repertoires likely differ.

Genomic DNA of every subset was divided equally among multiple immunoSEQ plates. Generated by immunoSEQ multiplex PCR, the TCRdb table keeps only in-frame clones and is missing some. The profile shows 110,000 or so clones, around 66% of them singletons. As for this clone: The antigen remains unidentified.

This CDR3 comprises 12 residues. V lost 7 bases and J 5 bases, leaving 10 bases between the germline ends. Germline CDR1 reads SNHLY; CDR2 reads FYNNEI. The sequence was collected from a woman aged 25 to 39 in good health. Material: memory CD8+ T cells sorted from blood. Indicated subset: CD45RO+ cells pooled with CCR7-negative TemRA cells. The chain couples TRBV2 to TRBJ2-3; the D is unclear. The CDR3: CASNQDGDTQYF. The CDR3, as DNA: TGTGCCAGCAACCAGGACGGAGATACGCAGTATTTT. The variable domain in full, completed from reference TRBV2 and TRBJ2-3, reads EPEVTQTPSHQVTQMGQEVILRCVPISNHLYFYWYRQILGQKVEFLVSFYNNEISEKSEIFDDQFSVERPDGSNFTLKIRSTKLEDSAMYFCASNQDGDTQYFGPGTRLTVL.